This passage covers 6 T cell receptor beta chains from one sample sequenced in a study of T cell repertoires in cytomegalovirus infection. TCRdb re-called the reads through MiXCR, storing one row per CDR3 protein. The sample lists about 530,000 distinct CDR3 sequences; approximately 26% were seen once. Sample: PBMCs. Source of these receptors: a human donor in good health (CMV status not recorded). Some clones in this sample may be carry-over from other donors' samples.

This clonotype occurred a few times. V is TRBV20-1 and J is TRBJ2-7; D call uncertain. The V and J ends lost 0 bases and 3 bases respectively, with 15 bases between them. The CDR3 is made up of 15 amino acids. Germline CDR1 DFQATT, CDR2 SNEGSKA (reference sequence). The CDR3 DNA follows: TGCAGTGCTAGAGATCAGGCTCCACCCGGCTACGAGCAGTACTTC. Translation gives CSARDQAPPGYEQYF.

In DNA, the CDR3 is TGCAGCGTTGGGCCTTCTGACAGGAACACTGAAGCTTTCTTT. Translation: CSVGPSDRNTEAFF. The J gene is TRBJ1-1, the V gene TRBV29-1; a weak D match, TRBD1 (5 bases). CDR1 is SQVTM, CDR2 ANQGSEA, per germline. The CDR3 is 14 residues long. The germline V and J ends were trimmed by 4 bases and 1 base, with 13 bases remaining between them.

The V and J genes are TRBV20-1 and TRBJ2-3; no definite D call. V was shortened by 4 bases and J by 1 base, with 12 bases between the two germline ends. The CDR3 sequence is 14 residues long. Germline V CDR1 and CDR2: DFQATT, SNEGSKA (reference sequence). This chain's CDR3 is CSAKPQPGTDTQYF. CDR3 nucleotide sequence: TGCAGTGCTAAACCGCAGCCGGGCACAGATACGCAGTATTTT.

The chain carries TRBV7-8 and TRBJ1-1; TRBD1 aligns across 8 bases. V dropped 5 bases and J dropped 4; count of bases not matched to a gene: 12. This CDR3 has 16 amino acids. Germline V gives CDR1 SGHVS, CDR2 FQNEAQ. CDR3 bases: TGTGCCAGCAGCAGGGGGAACAGGGGGAGTCCCACTGAAGCTTTCTTT. Translated, it gives CASSRGNRGSPTEAFF.

The J gene is TRBJ2-1, the V gene TRBV12-3 or TRBV12-4; 9 bases are shared with TRBD2. Trimming took 5 bases from V and 8 from J; bases not matched to a gene: 7. The CDR3 is 14 residues long. CDR3 in amino acids: CASSGAGGIYEQFF. The CDR3 DNA reads as TGTGCCAGCAGTGGAGCGGGAGGTATTTATGAGCAGTTCTTC.

The V call is TRBV4-3, the J call TRBJ2-3, with D uncertain. The CDR3 contains 13 residues. V was clipped by 3 bases and J by 10 bases, with 14 bases between them. Germline V gives CDR1 LGHNA, CDR2 YSLEER. CDR3 DNA sequence: TGCGCCAGCAGCCACCGAGCAGGCCCTGCGCAGTATTTT. Translation: CASSHRAGPAQYF.